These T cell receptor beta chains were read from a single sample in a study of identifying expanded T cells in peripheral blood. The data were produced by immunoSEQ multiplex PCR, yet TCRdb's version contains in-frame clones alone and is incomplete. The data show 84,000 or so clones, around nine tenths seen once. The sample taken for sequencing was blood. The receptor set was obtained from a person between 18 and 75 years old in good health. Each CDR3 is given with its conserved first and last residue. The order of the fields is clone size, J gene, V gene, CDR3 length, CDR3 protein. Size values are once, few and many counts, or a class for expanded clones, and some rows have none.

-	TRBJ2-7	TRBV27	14	CASSSPGLTYEQYF
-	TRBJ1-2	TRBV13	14	CASSPKDRGYGYTF
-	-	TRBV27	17	CASSFRRLAGASYEQYF
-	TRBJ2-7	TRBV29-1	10	CSAGFDEQYF
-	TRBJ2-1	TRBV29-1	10	CSVERNEQFF
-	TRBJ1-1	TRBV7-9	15	CASNTPGQGHTEAFF
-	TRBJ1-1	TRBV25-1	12	CASSGTRESAFF
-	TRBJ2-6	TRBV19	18	CASNFRRGQISGANVLTF
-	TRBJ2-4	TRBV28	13	CASLSPASYRTHF
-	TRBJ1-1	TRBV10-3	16	CAISTGTGRSDTEAFF
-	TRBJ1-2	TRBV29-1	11	CSVERIYGYTF
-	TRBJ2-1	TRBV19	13	CASGTGTYNEQFF
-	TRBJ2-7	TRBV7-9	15	CASSRSGTGSYEQYF
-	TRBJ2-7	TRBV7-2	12	CASSLKGDEQYF
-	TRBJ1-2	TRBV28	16	CASRPGQGVADYGYTF
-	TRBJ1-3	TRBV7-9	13	CASSLEGGNTIYF
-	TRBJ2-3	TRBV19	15	CASSINGARADTQYF
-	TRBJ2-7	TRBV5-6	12	CASSLDWREQYF
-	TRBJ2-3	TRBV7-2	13	CASSLPGADTQYF
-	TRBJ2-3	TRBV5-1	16	CASSWTERKSTDTQYF
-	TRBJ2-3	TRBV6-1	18	CASSVSRTSGAFTDTQYF
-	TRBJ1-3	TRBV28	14	CASSSGTGRNTIYF
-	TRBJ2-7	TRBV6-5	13	CASSEGNSYEQYF
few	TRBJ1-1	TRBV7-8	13	CASSSTGKTEAFF
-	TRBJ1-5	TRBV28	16	CASSENPGGAHQPQHF
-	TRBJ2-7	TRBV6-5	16	CASSYSSYRGSYEQYF
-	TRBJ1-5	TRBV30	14	CAWTPGESNQPQHF
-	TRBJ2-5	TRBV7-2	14	CASTPVAGQETQYF
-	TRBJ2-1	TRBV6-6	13	CASRDRIYNEQFF
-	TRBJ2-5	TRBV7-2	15	CASSRTSGSGETQYF
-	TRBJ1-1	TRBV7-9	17	CASSLDSPVPLGTEAFF
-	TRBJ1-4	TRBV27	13	CASSSAYNEKLFF
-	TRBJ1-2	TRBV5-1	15	CASTVQPGQNYGYTF
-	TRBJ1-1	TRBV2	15	CASGSTFGANTEAFF